This TCR beta chain was identified in a study of OX40 agonist ivuxolimab in advanced cancers. Study background: Intravenous ivuxolimab was administered to patients every 2 weeks at 0.01 to 10 mg/kg. Three partial responders included one hepatocellular carcinoma patient and two cutaneous melanoma patients. Study findings and constraints: Expanded peripheral T cell antigen specificity was not determined. The CD4+ and CD8+ T cells in the blood had expanded clonally by week 6 at 0.1 to 3.0 mg/kg.

Regarding this clone: Antigen: not known.

The CDR3 spans 17 residues. Germline-derived CDR1 and CDR2 are LGHNA and YNFKEQ. Trimming took off 2 bases at V and 5 bases at J, with 18 bases between the two ends. The data were produced by immunoSEQ multiplex PCR, yet TCRdb's version contains in-frame clones alone and is incomplete. The sample carries tens of thousands of clones, around 90% recorded once. This sequence joins TRBV4-2 and TRBJ2-2, with a tentative D call TRBD2 (5 bases). Sequenced material: CD4+ or CD8+ T cells sorted from blood, taken in a trial of the OX40 agonist ivuxolimab. The sequence came from an adult with an advanced solid tumor such as melanoma, head and neck, liver or kidney cancer. The CDR3 nucleotides read TGTGCCAGCAGCCAAAGGAGCATAGGTAGCGCGACCGGGGAGCTGTTTTTT. Protein: CASSQRSIGSATGELFF.